Each of the 32 T cell receptor beta chains below was sequenced from the same sample in a study of cytomegalovirus exposure and HLA in healthy donors (dated by TCRdb to the late 2010s). The method was the immunoSEQ multiplex PCR assay. For the multiplex PCR, a mixture combining 60 forward primers for TCR Vbeta segments and 13 reverse primers for TCR Jbeta segments was used. The table comes from immuneACCESS by way of TCRdb, which keeps in-frame sequences with V and J called. Part of the clones is missing from these tables; in studies checked, under half for an unresolved V gene and the rest for unknown reasons. A total of some 220,000 clones appear in this sample, roughly four fifths of them only once. Of the sample, about 0.58% falls within the top ten clones. Sequencing input: PBMCs. The receptors shown here come from a woman aged 35 to 49 in good health and CMV-seronegative.

The CDR3 DNA reads TGTGCCTGGAGTGCCCCAGGGGGTGTAGGGAACACCATATATTTT. This sequence encodes CAWSAPGGVGNTIYF. The V and J genes are TRBV30 and TRBJ1-3; the match to TRBD1 covers 7 bases. The CDR3 has 15 amino acids. Germline V lookup: CDR1 GTSNPN, CDR2 SVGIG (reference sequence). V trimming: 1 base; J trimming: 7 bases; junction bases outside the gene matches: 10.

The CDR3 DNA follows: TGTGCCAGCAGCTTAGGGACGAAGGGACATAGGGGAGAGACCCAGTACTTC. Protein sequence: CASSLGTKGHRGETQYF. The chain joins TRBV11-2 to TRBJ2-5, with D possibly being TRBD1 (6 bases). This CDR3 is built from 17 residues. The germline V and J ends were trimmed by 1 base and 4 bases, with 19 bases remaining between them. Germline loops: CDR1 SGHAT, CDR2 FQNNGV. The full variable domain, in which reference TRBV11-2 and TRBJ2-5 provide the parts outside the CDR3, is EAGVAQSPRYKIIEKRQSVAFWCNPISGHATLYWYQQILGQGPKLLIQFQNNGVVDDSQLPKDRFSAERLKGVDSTLKIQPAKLEDSAVYLCASSLGTKGHRGETQYFGPGTRLLVL.

The chain links TRBV7-8 to TRBJ1-2; tentatively, D is TRBD1 (5 bases). The V and J ends lost 5 bases and 8 bases respectively, with 18 bases between them. CDR3 length equals 14 residues. CDR1 and CDR2 (germline): SGHVS, FQNEAQ. CDR3 protein: CASSPPGEGRGYTF. The CDR3 nucleotides read TGTGCCAGCAGCCCCCCGGGGGAGGGAAGAGGCTACACCTTC. Using reference TRBV7-8 and TRBJ1-2 for the parts outside the CDR3, the full variable domain is GAGVSQSPRYKVAKRGQDVALRCDPISGHVSLFWYQQALGQGPEFLTYFQNEAQLDKSGLPSDRFFAERPEGSVSTLKIQRTQQEDSAVYLCASSPPGEGRGYTFGSGTRLTVV.

This clone has just a few counts. The chain carries TRBV7-3 and TRBJ1-1; 8 nucleotides match TRBD1. Unmatched junction bases numbered 5, after V lost 5 bases and J lost 0 bases. CDR1 is SGHTA and CDR2 is FQGTGA in the germline V gene. The CDR3 length is 15 residues. In DNA, the CDR3 is TGTGCCAGCAGCCCAGACAGGGGTCTGAACACTGAAGCTTTCTTT. Encoded protein: CASSPDRGLNTEAFF.

This clone was detected many times. The chain carries TRBV5-8 and TRBJ2-7; D may be TRBD1 (6 bases). Trimming removed 0 bases at V and 1 base at J, with 8 bases between. The germline V gene encodes CDR1 SGHTS and CDR2 YDEGEE. The CDR3 length is 14 residues. CDR3 protein: CASSLAGQSYEQYF. The CDR3 nucleotides are TGTGCCAGCAGCTTGGCAGGACAGTCCTACGAGCAGTACTTC.

The CDR3 DNA follows: TGTGCCAGCAGCCCGGGGGGGAGCTACGAGCAGTACTTC. Translating gives CASSPGGSYEQYF. The chain combines TRBV5-6 with TRBJ2-7, with 8 bases that match TRBD2. Unmatched junction bases numbered 3, after V lost 4 bases and J lost 3 bases. Per germline, CDR1 SGHDT and CDR2 YYEEEE. The CDR3 has 13 residues. The whole variable domain, filled in from reference TRBV5-6 and TRBJ2-7, reads DAGVTQSPTHLIKTRGQQVTLRCSPKSGHDTVSWYQQALGQGPQFIFQYYEEEERQRGNFPDRFSGHQFPNYSSELNVNALLLGDSALYLCASSPGGSYEQYFGPGTRLTVT.

The chain has TRBV7-9 and TRBJ1-6; maybe TRBD1 (6 bases). The germline V gene has CDR1 SEHNR and CDR2 FQNEAQ (reference sequence). This CDR3 comprises 17 residues. V lost 5 bases and J lost 2, with 16 bases in between. The CDR3 nucleotides read TGTGCCAGCAGCCCCGGGCGGGGGGCGACCTATAATTCACCCCTCCACTTT. Translated: CASSPGRGATYNSPLHF. Drawing the rest from reference TRBV7-9 and TRBJ1-6, the complete variable domain is DTGVSQNPRHKITKRGQNVTFRCDPISEHNRLYWYRQTLGQGPEFLTYFQNEAQLEKSRLLSDRFSAERPKGSFSTLEIQRTEQGDSAMYLCASSPGRGATYNSPLHFGNGTRLTVT.

The CDR3 DNA follows: TGTGCCAGTAGCCATGAACAGGGGATATATGGCTACACCTTC. This sequence encodes CASSHEQGIYGYTF. The chain combines TRBV19 with TRBJ1-2, with 7 bases matching TRBD1. The CDR3 spans 14 residues. V shed 6 bases, J shed 5 bases, and the junction held 9 bases outside the gene matches. Per germline, CDR1 LNHDA and CDR2 SQIVND (reference sequence).

In this sample, this clone turned up once. The chain carries TRBV6-5 and TRBJ1-1; D remains unclear. Trimming took off 1 base at V and 2 bases at J, with 5 bases between the two ends. This CDR3 is 13 amino acids long. Germline V CDR1 and CDR2: MNHEY, SVGAGI. The CDR3 sequence is CASSYFSNTEAFF. The DNA of the CDR3 is TGTGCCAGCAGTTACTTTTCAAACACTGAAGCTTTCTTT.

This clone was counted only a few times. The chain couples TRBV11-2 to TRBJ2-7; 7 bases map to TRBD1. The length of the CDR3 is 15 residues. V was pared by 5 bases and J by 2 bases, with 9 bases of the junction left unmatched. Germline loops: CDR1 SGHAT, CDR2 FQNNGV. In DNA form, the CDR3 reads TGTGCCAGCAGCCACTACAGGGGTGACACCTACGAGCAGTACTTC. This encodes CASSHYRGDTYEQYF.

The rearrangement links TRBV9 to TRBJ1-1, with 7 bases matching TRBD1. This CDR3 has 14 amino acids. Losses at the gene ends were 3 bases for V and 0 bases for J; bases not matched to a gene: 2. The germline V gene encodes CDR1 SGDLS and CDR2 YYNGEE. This chain's CDR3 is CASSGGQLNTEAFF. The CDR3 nucleotides read TGTGCCAGCAGCGGGGGACAGTTGAACACTGAAGCTTTCTTT.

The chain joins TRBV19 to TRBJ1-6; D is ambiguous. Trimming cost V 7 bases and J 7 bases, with 11 bases left between them. The germline gives CDR1 LNHDA, CDR2 SQIVND (reference sequence). This CDR3 has 13 residues. CDR3 coding DNA: TGTGCCAGTAACGCCGGGGTAAATTCACCCCTCCACTTT. Protein: CASNAGVNSPLHF.

The chain has TRBV9 and TRBJ2-5; D is possibly TRBD1 (5 bases). V shed 3 bases and J shed 2 bases, with 14 bases lying between them. Per germline, CDR1 SGDLS and CDR2 YYNGEE. The CDR3 length is 15 residues. For the CDR3, the DNA is TGTGCCAGCAGCGATGGTCCGACAGTACAAGAGACCCAGTACTTC. It translates to CASSDGPTVQETQYF.

The gene calls are TRBV7-6 and TRBJ1-1, with a possible D match to TRBD1 (5 bases). The CDR3 is 13 residues long. Germline CDR1 SGHVS, CDR2 FNYEAQ. Trimming took 5 bases from V and 1 from J, leaving 8 bases between them. The CDR3 spells CASSRQQNTEAFF. DNA of the CDR3: TGTGCCAGCAGCAGACAGCAGAACACTGAAGCTTTCTTT.

This clone has a handful of counts. The chain combines TRBV30 with TRBJ1-1; 9 bases map to TRBD1. The CDR3 is 12 residues long. CDR1 GTSNPN and CDR2 SVGIG come from the germline V gene (reference sequence). Trimming at V came to 5 bases and at J to 5 bases, leaving 3 bases not matched to a gene. The CDR3 region has the DNA TGTGCCTGGGGGACAGGGAGGACTGAAGCTTTCTTT. Its protein is CAWGTGRTEAFF.

The genes are TRBV21-1 and TRBJ2-7; the table's D call TRBD2 went unverified against the DNA. TRBV21-1 constitutes a pseudogene. This CDR3 is 13 amino acids long. The chain's CDR3 is CASTRENHYEQYF. The CDR3 bases are TGTGCCAGCACCCGGGAAAATCATTACGAGCAGTACTTC.

The table lists this clone with a few counts. This chain joins TRBV11-3 and TRBJ1-1; no definite D call. Germline V lookup: CDR1 SGHNT, CDR2 YENEEA. The CDR3 length is 15 residues. Trimming removed 5 bases at V and 4 bases at J, with 17 bases between. CDR3 nucleotide sequence: TGTGCCAGCAGCATCCGACTCCCTCGGGGCACTGAAGCTTTCTTT. Its translation is CASSIRLPRGTEAFF.

The chain recombines TRBV7-6 with TRBJ1-1; 7 nucleotides align to TRBD1. V trimming: 2 bases; J trimming: 5 bases; junction bases outside the gene matches: 2. Germline V lookup: CDR1 SGHVS, CDR2 FNYEAQ. The CDR3 runs to 13 residues. The DNA of the CDR3 is TGTGCCAGCAGCTTAACAGGGGAAACTGAAGCTTTCTTT. Its protein is CASSLTGETEAFF.

This chain joins TRBV28 and TRBJ1-2, with D tentatively TRBD1 (5 bases). V was clipped by 7 bases and J by 4 bases, with 13 bases between them. This CDR3 spans 13 amino acids. The germline gives CDR1 MDHEN, CDR2 SYDVKM. CDR3: CASTGVGFYGYTF. The CDR3 DNA reads as TGTGCCAGCACGGGGGTAGGGTTCTATGGCTACACCTTC.

CDR3 sequence: CASSLRTGTYEQYF. Written as DNA, the CDR3 is TGTGCCAGCTCACTTCGGACAGGCACCTACGAGCAGTACTTC. The chain uses TRBV18 and TRBJ2-7, with TRBD1 matching over 7 bases. The V gene's germline CDR1 is KGHSH and CDR2 LQKENI. The CDR3 covers 14 residues. With 4 bases clipped from V and 2 bases from J, the junction kept 5 bases outside the gene matches.

The V gene is TRBV2, the J gene TRBJ2-3; tentative D call: TRBD1 (6 bases). This CDR3 has 11 residues. V was cut by 10 bases and J by 3 bases, with 8 bases left in between. CDR1 and CDR2 from the germline V gene are SNHLY and FYNNEI. The chain's CDR3 is CAITGTDTQYF. The CDR3 DNA follows: TGTGCCATAACAGGGACAGATACGCAGTATTTT.

As concerns this clone: Compared with germline, one end of the junction differs, possibly owing to a read error. The chain uses TRBV7-7 and TRBJ2-5; a possible D gene is TRBD2 (8 bases). In germline, CDR1 is SSHAT, CDR2 FNYEAQ (reference sequence). The CDR3 contains 15 residues. The CDR3 DNA reads TGTGCTAGCAGCTCGTCCGGGAGGGGGCTTGTGACCCAGTACTTC. This codes for CASSSSGRGLVTQYF. The variable domain in full, with the rest retrieved from reference TRBV7-7 and TRBJ2-5, is GAGVSQSPRYKVTKRGQDVTLRCDPISSHATLYWYQQALGQGPEFLTYFNYEAQPDKSGLPSDRFSAERPEGSISTLTIQRTEQRDSAMYRCASSSSGRGLVTQYFGPGTRLLVL.

The J gene is TRBJ1-1, the V gene TRBV5-1; perhaps TRBD1 as D (5 bases). Looked up from germline, CDR1 is SGHRS and CDR2 is YFSETQ. CDR3 length: 14 amino acids. V gave up 0 bases and J gave up 4 bases, with 10 bases separating them. The CDR3 sequence is CASSLGSGATEAFF. In nucleotides, the CDR3 is TGCGCCAGCAGCTTGGGCAGCGGGGCCACTGAAGCTTTCTTT.

The chain joins TRBV19 to TRBJ1-3; possibly TRBD1 for D (5 bases). The CDR3 runs to 14 residues. Germline V gene sequence: CDR1 LNHDA, CDR2 SQIVND (reference sequence). V lost 1 base, J lost 4 bases, and 8 bases lay in between. This chain's CDR3 is CASSIGGSGNTIYF. The DNA of the CDR3 is TGTGCCAGTAGTATAGGGGGCAGCGGAAACACCATATATTTT.

This clone was seen a few times. The CDR3 DNA is TGTGCCAGCAGCTCAAGGGGGCGAGAAGACACTGAAGCTTTCTTT. This gives the protein CASSSRGREDTEAFF. This chain links TRBV11-2 with TRBJ1-1; TRBD1 aligns across 7 bases. The CDR3 is 15 residues long. V lost 4 bases to trimming and J lost 3 bases; unmatched junction nucleotides: 8. CDR1 is SGHAT, CDR2 FQNNGV, per germline.

The chain joins TRBV5-4 to TRBJ1-2; 9 bases line up with TRBD1. The CDR3 length is 14 residues. V shed 2 bases and J 6 bases; nucleotides not matched to a gene: 5. Germline assignment: CDR1 SGHNT and CDR2 YYREEE (reference sequence). CDR3 nucleotides: TGTGCCAGCAGCTTAGGGACAGGGACTCATGGCTACACCTTC. Encoded protein: CASSLGTGTHGYTF. Based on the CDR3 plus reference TRBV5-4 and TRBJ1-2, the full variable domain is ETGVTQSPTHLIKTRGQQVTLRCSSQSGHNTVSWYQQALGQGPQFIFQYYREEENGRGNFPPRFSGLQFPNYSSELNVNALELDDSALYLCASSLGTGTHGYTFGSGTRLTVV.

The chain couples TRBV6-1 to TRBJ1-2; unclear D gene. The CDR3 spans 12 residues. CDR1 and CDR2 (germline): MNHNS, SASEGT. Between the trimmed V and J ends, which lost 8 bases and 4 bases, there was a span of 11 bases. CDR3 protein: CASLLLGYGYTF. CDR3 in DNA: TGTGCCAGCTTACTACTGGGCTATGGCTACACCTTC.

This chain connects TRBV2 to TRBJ1-2; D gene ambiguous. Trimming removed 8 bases from V and 2 bases from J, with 9 bases in between. The germline gives CDR1 SNHLY, CDR2 FYNNEI. CDR3 length: 12 amino acids. As DNA, the CDR3 is TGTGCCAGCGGCTCAATAAACTATGGCTACACCTTC. Translation: CASGSINYGYTF.

The gene calls are TRBV28 and TRBJ2-7, with D tentatively TRBD2 (6 bases). Germline loops: CDR1 MDHEN, CDR2 SYDVKM. This CDR3 spans 16 amino acids. V gave up 7 bases and J gave up 3 bases, with 22 bases separating them. The CDR3 sequence is CASKLGGGSNLYEQYF. CDR3 coding DNA: TGTGCCAGCAAGCTTGGAGGAGGGTCGAACCTCTACGAGCAGTACTTC.

The chain links TRBV19 to TRBJ2-7; TRBD2 matches at 8 bases. V trimming: 3 bases; J trimming: 0 bases; junction bases outside the gene matches: 13. Germline loops: CDR1 LNHDA, CDR2 SQIVND (reference sequence). CDR3 length equals 18 residues. CDR3: CASSILSNGLASSYEQYF. DNA of the CDR3: TGTGCCAGTAGTATTTTGTCCAACGGACTAGCCAGCTCCTACGAGCAGTACTTC.

The CDR3 spells CASRPVGTAPQETQYF. The CDR3 coding sequence is TGTGCCAGCAGGCCTGTCGGGACAGCACCTCAAGAGACCCAGTACTTC. The gene calls are TRBV7-2 and TRBJ2-5, with 7 bases fitting TRBD1. CDR3 length: 16 amino acids. The germline V gene encodes CDR1 SGHTA and CDR2 FQGNSA. V was clipped by 6 bases and J by 2 bases; unmatched bases: 12.

CDR3 DNA sequence: TGTGCCTGCAACTCTGGAAACACCATATATTTT. Encoded protein: CACNSGNTIYF. V usage is TRBV30 and J usage is TRBJ1-3, with D hard to call. Germline V gene sequence: CDR1 GTSNPN, CDR2 SVGIG (reference sequence). The CDR3 is made up of 11 amino acids. Trimming pared 6 bases from V and 0 bases from J, leaving 3 bases between.